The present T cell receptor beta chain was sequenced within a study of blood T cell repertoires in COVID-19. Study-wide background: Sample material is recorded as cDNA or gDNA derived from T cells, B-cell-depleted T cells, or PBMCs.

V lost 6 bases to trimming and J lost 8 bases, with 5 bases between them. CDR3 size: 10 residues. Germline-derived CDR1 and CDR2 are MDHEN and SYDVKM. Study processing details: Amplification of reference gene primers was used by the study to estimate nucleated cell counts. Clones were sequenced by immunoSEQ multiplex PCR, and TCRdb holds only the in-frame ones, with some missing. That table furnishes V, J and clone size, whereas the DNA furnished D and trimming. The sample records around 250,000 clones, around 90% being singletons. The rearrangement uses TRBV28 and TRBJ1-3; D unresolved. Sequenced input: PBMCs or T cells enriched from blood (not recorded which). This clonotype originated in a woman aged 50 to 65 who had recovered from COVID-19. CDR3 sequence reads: CASRSDTIYF. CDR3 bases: TGTGCCAGCAGATCAGACACCATATATTTT.